This TCR beta chain was sequenced in a study of graft-versus-host responses after intestinal transplantation. The overall study: Anti-thymocyte globulin served as induction for all recipients, who then took tacrolimus and steroids for about three years.

This clone was picked up a small number of times. The antigen is not known. Profiling relied on immunoSEQ multiplex PCR, and the TCRdb table lists in-frame clones only, not all of them. The data show 25,000 or so clones, around 76% seen once. Study findings and constraints: Declines in HvG clones occurring early post-transplant were associated with peak circulating GvH clone levels. In patients with graft-donor T cell macrochimerism, allograft graft-versus-host to host-versus-graft clonal ratios were high.

The CDR3 runs to 11 residues. V was trimmed by 4 bases and J by 10 bases, leaving 10 bases between them. From germline, CDR1 is MNHEY and CDR2 SMNVEV (reference sequence). This chain connects TRBV27 to TRBJ2-5; D gene uncertain. The TCR sequence derives from a human donor who received an intestinal transplant. The sequencing used unstimulated CD4+ T cells sorted from spleen or lymph node cells, collected before intestinal transplant. CDR3 in amino acids: CASSSQAFQYF. CDR3 coding DNA: TGTGCCAGCAGTTCTCAGGCTTTCCAGTACTTC.